This T cell receptor beta chain was identified during a study of blood T cell repertoires in COVID-19. On the study more broadly: Donors in the United States, Italy and Spain gave samples during acute or convalescent COVID-19.

This clone occurred a few times. Some clones are missing from TCRdb's copy, which holds only in-frame ones; the method was immunoSEQ multiplex PCR. The table has some 270,000 clones, about 80% seen once. The study counted Cohort 3 donors as recovered given two negative PCRs, clearance, or symptom resolution. Trimming removed 7 bases from V and 4 bases from J; junction bases left unmatched: 10. CDR1 is MGHDK and CDR2 is SYGVNS in the germline V gene. The CDR3 consists of 16 residues. This clonotype was obtained from a man in his forties or fifties who had recovered from COVID-19. The chain is built from TRBV25-1 and TRBJ2-2; 9 nucleotides line up with TRBD2. Sequenced material: PBMCs or T cells enriched from blood (not recorded which). CDR3 sequence reads: CASKATGTSLTGELFF. CDR3 sequence (DNA): TGTGCCAGCAAAGCGACCGGGACTAGCCTCACCGGGGAGCTGTTTTTT.